This is a list of T cell receptor beta chains from one sample in a study of T cell responses to AZD1222 COVID-19 vaccine. Using immunoSEQ multiplex PCR, the repertoire was profiled, and TCRdb retains in-frame clones only, with some absent. The table shows approximately 35,000 clones, with 65% to 90% occurring only once. Here the sequenced sample was peripheral blood, taken 28 days after the second AZD1222 dose. The receptors were sampled from an adult who received the AZD1222 COVID-19 vaccine. Each CDR3 is given with its conserved first and last residue. A D gene is named only where the DNA matches it firmly. Part of the rows lack a size; the others show once, few, many or a class for expanded clones.

NA	13	TRBV19	TRBJ1-3	NA	CASRLSSGNTIYF	TGTGCCAGTAGACTTTCCTCTGGAAACACCATATATTTT
NA	19	TRBV27	TRBJ2-3	NA	CASSLGPPQENSFSERQYF	TGTGCCAGCAGTTTAGGCCCCCCACAAGAAAACTCCTTTAGCGAGAGGCAGTATTTT
NA	15	TRBV7-2	TRBJ1-1	TRBD1	CASSYGTARNTEAFF	TGTGCCAGCAGCTACGGGACAGCTCGCAACACTGAAGCTTTCTTT
NA	17	TRBV7-2	TRBJ2-2	TRBD2	CASSPGLAGTNTGELFF	TGTGCCAGCAGCCCTGGACTAGCGGGGACGAACACCGGGGAGCTGTTTTTT
NA	15	TRBV3-1/TRBV3-2	TRBJ2-7	TRBD2	CASSQGLAGGYEQYF	TGTGCCAGCAGCCAAGGACTAGCGGGAGGTTACGAGCAGTACTTC
NA	14	TRBV30	TRBJ2-7	NA	CAWAQGSRSYEQYF	TGTGCCTGGGCCCAGGGGTCCCGATCCTACGAGCAGTACTTC
once	14	TRBV6-1	TRBJ1-2	NA	CASSELYSPSGYTF	TGTGCCAGCAGTGAACTTTACAGCCCATCTGGCTACACCTTC
NA	12	TRBV7-2	TRBJ2-7	NA	CASRLGAYEQYF	TGTGCCAGCAGACTAGGGGCCTACGAGCAGTACTTC
NA	12	TRBV6-5	TRBJ2-5	NA	CASTPGRLTQYF	TGTGCCAGCACCCCGGGGAGGCTGACCCAGTACTTC
few	13	TRBV27	TRBJ1-2	NA	CASSSWGVDGYTF	TGTGCCAGCAGTTCATGGGGGGTCGATGGCTACACCTTC
NA	13	TRBV6-5	TRBJ2-1	TRBD1	CASNTGEGNEQFF	TGTGCCAGCAACACAGGGGAAGGGAATGAGCAGTTCTTC
NA	15	TRBV11-3	TRBJ2-3	NA	CASSPRGGTVDTQYF	TGTGCCAGCAGCCCGCGAGGGGGAACGGTAGATACGCAGTATTTT
once	13	TRBV6-5	TRBJ1-2	TRBD1	CASSPGTGGSPTF	TGTGCCAGCAGTCCCGGGACAGGGGGCTCCCCGACCTTC